A selection of T cell receptor beta chains follows, all from one sample in a study of OX40 agonist ivuxolimab in advanced cancers. Using immunoSEQ multiplex PCR, the repertoire was profiled, and TCRdb retains in-frame clones only, with some absent. This sample has about 110,000 clones, with around 90% found just once. Sequenced here: CD4+ or CD8+ T cells sorted from blood, sampled in a trial of the OX40 agonist ivuxolimab. Source of these receptors: an adult with an advanced solid tumor such as melanoma, head and neck, liver or kidney cancer. Both conserved end residues are part of each CDR3. Fields, in order: clone size, V gene, J gene, D gene, CDR3 protein, CDR3 DNA. D genes are given only for firm matches. The size field is filled for only some rows; it gives once, few, many or a size class.

abundance: NA; v_gene: TRBV5-1; j_gene: TRBJ1-2; d_gene: TRBD1; CDR3aa: CASSLALDRGRGYTF; CDR3nt: TGCGCCAGCAGCTTGGCCTTAGACAGGGGTCGAGGCTACACCTTC
abundance: NA; v_gene: TRBV6-1; j_gene: TRBJ2-7; d_gene: NA; CDR3aa: CASSMDTAYEQYF; CDR3nt: TGTGCCAGCAGCATGGACACGGCCTACGAGCAGTACTTC
abundance: NA; v_gene: TRBV2; j_gene: TRBJ2-5; d_gene: TRBD1; CDR3aa: CASRNNDRGETQYF; CDR3nt: TGTGCCAGCAGGAACAATGACAGGGGAGAGACCCAGTACTTC
abundance: NA; v_gene: TRBV6-5; j_gene: TRBJ1-1; d_gene: TRBD1; CDR3aa: CASRGQGGTEAFF; CDR3nt: TGTGCCAGCAGAGGACAGGGTGGGACTGAAGCTTTCTTT
abundance: NA; v_gene: TRBV7-3; j_gene: TRBJ2-1; d_gene: TRBD2; CDR3aa: CASSLPGLAGANEQFF; CDR3nt: TGTGCCAGCAGCTTACCGGGACTAGCGGGAGCCAATGAGCAGTTCTTC
abundance: NA; v_gene: TRBV6-1; j_gene: TRBJ2-5; d_gene: NA; CDR3aa: CASSYDSTQYF; CDR3nt: TGTGCCAGCAGTTACGACTCGACCCAGTACTTC
abundance: NA; v_gene: TRBV25-1; j_gene: TRBJ2-6; d_gene: NA; CDR3aa: CASSAHPSGANVLTF; CDR3nt: TGTGCCAGCAGTGCTCACCCATCTGGGGCCAACGTCCTGACTTTC
abundance: NA; v_gene: TRBV9; j_gene: TRBJ2-3; d_gene: NA; CDR3aa: CASSVQSVSTDTQYF; CDR3nt: TGTGCCAGCAGCGTACAAAGCGTCAGCACAGATACGCAGTATTTT
abundance: once; v_gene: TRBV30; j_gene: TRBJ2-2; d_gene: TRBD2; CDR3aa: CAWIPGTSGRTGELFF; CDR3nt: TGTGCCTGGATCCCAGGGACTAGCGGCAGGACCGGGGAGCTGTTTTTT
abundance: NA; v_gene: TRBV30; j_gene: TRBJ1-2; d_gene: NA; CDR3aa: CAWSVMGGYTF; CDR3nt: TGTGCCTGGAGTGTCATGGGGGGCTACACCTTC
abundance: NA; v_gene: TRBV19; j_gene: TRBJ1-4; d_gene: NA; CDR3aa: CASRRRTVTNEKLFF; CDR3nt: TGTGCCAGTAGGAGAAGGACAGTAACTAATGAAAAACTGTTTTTT
abundance: NA; v_gene: TRBV30; j_gene: TRBJ1-4; d_gene: TRBD1; CDR3aa: CAGDRGTEKLFF; CDR3nt: TGTGCCGGGGACAGGGGTACTGAAAAACTGTTTTTT
abundance: NA; v_gene: TRBV7-9; j_gene: TRBJ2-2; d_gene: TRBD2; CDR3aa: CASSRLAGEVTGELFF; CDR3nt: TGTGCCAGCAGCAGACTAGCGGGAGAGGTAACCGGGGAGCTGTTTTTT
abundance: once; v_gene: TRBV9; j_gene: TRBJ2-3; d_gene: NA; CDR3aa: CASSSRDTQYF; CDR3nt: TGTGCCAGCAGCTCAAGGGATACGCAGTATTTT
abundance: NA; v_gene: TRBV14; j_gene: TRBJ1-2; d_gene: NA; CDR3aa: CASSPAGYYGYTF; CDR3nt: TGTGCCAGCAGCCCCGCAGGGTACTATGGCTACACCTTC
abundance: NA; v_gene: TRBV6-5; j_gene: TRBJ2-7; d_gene: TRBD2; CDR3aa: CASSLSGKVFYEQYF; CDR3nt: TGTGCCAGCAGCTTAAGCGGGAAGGTCTTCTACGAGCAGTACTTC
abundance: NA; v_gene: TRBV30; j_gene: TRBJ2-7; d_gene: NA; CDR3aa: CAWALSVTYEQYF; CDR3nt: TGTGCCTGGGCCTTGTCCGTTACCTACGAGCAGTACTTC
abundance: NA; v_gene: TRBV9; j_gene: TRBJ2-1; d_gene: NA; CDR3aa: CASSVVGSSYNEQFF; CDR3nt: TGTGCCAGCAGCGTAGTGGGGAGCTCCTACAATGAGCAGTTCTTC
abundance: NA; v_gene: TRBV7-2; j_gene: TRBJ1-6; d_gene: TRBD1; CDR3aa: CASSLAETGASGSPLHF; CDR3nt: TGTGCCAGCAGCTTAGCCGAAACAGGGGCTTCGGGTTCACCCCTCCACTTT
abundance: NA; v_gene: TRBV28; j_gene: TRBJ2-2; d_gene: NA; CDR3aa: CASLSPNTGELFF; CDR3nt: TGTGCCAGTCTCAGTCCGAACACCGGGGAGCTGTTTTTT
abundance: NA; v_gene: TRBV5-2; j_gene: TRBJ1-1; d_gene: NA; CDR3aa: CASSARQGTTEAFF; CDR3nt: TGTGCCAGCAGCGCCAGACAGGGAACCACTGAAGCTTTCTTT
abundance: NA; v_gene: TRBV7-3; j_gene: TRBJ1-1; d_gene: TRBD1; CDR3aa: CASRPGDSNTEAFF; CDR3nt: TGTGCCAGCAGACCCGGGGACAGTAACACTGAAGCTTTCTTT
abundance: NA; v_gene: TRBV4-3; j_gene: TRBJ2-2; d_gene: NA; CDR3aa: CASSQELRKGNTGELFF; CDR3nt: TGCGCCAGCAGCCAAGAACTGAGGAAGGGGAACACCGGGGAGCTGTTTTTT
abundance: NA; v_gene: TRBV7-3; j_gene: TRBJ1-3; d_gene: NA; CDR3aa: CASSRQGTAGNTIYF; CDR3nt: TGTGCCAGCAGTCGTCAGGGGACGGCTGGAAACACCATATATTTT
abundance: NA; v_gene: TRBV30; j_gene: TRBJ2-3; d_gene: TRBD1; CDR3aa: CAWSGGQGSTDTQYF; CDR3nt: TGTGCCTGGAGTGGGGGACAGGGTTCGACCGATACGCAGTATTTT
abundance: NA; v_gene: TRBV7-9; j_gene: TRBJ1-4; d_gene: NA; CDR3aa: CASSFRRGVNEKLFF; CDR3nt: TGTGCCAGCAGCTTTCGGAGGGGCGTGAATGAAAAACTGTTTTTT
abundance: NA; v_gene: TRBV5-4; j_gene: TRBJ1-1; d_gene: NA; CDR3aa: CASSPRRGGPLTEAFF; CDR3nt: TGTGCCAGCAGCCCCCGGAGAGGCGGACCACTCACTGAAGCTTTCTTT
abundance: NA; v_gene: TRBV2; j_gene: TRBJ2-1; d_gene: NA; CDR3aa: CASSGYNEQFF; CDR3nt: TGTGCCAGCAGTGGTTACAATGAGCAGTTCTTC
abundance: NA; v_gene: TRBV7-6; j_gene: TRBJ2-1; d_gene: NA; CDR3aa: CASSTRTESSYNEQFF; CDR3nt: TGTGCCAGCAGCACCCGGACTGAGAGCTCCTACAATGAGCAGTTCTTC
abundance: NA; v_gene: TRBV6-1; j_gene: TRBJ1-1; d_gene: NA; CDR3aa: CASGWREVNTEAFF; CDR3nt: TGTGCCAGCGGATGGAGGGAGGTGAACACTGAAGCTTTCTTT
abundance: NA; v_gene: TRBV7-9; j_gene: TRBJ1-2; d_gene: NA; CDR3aa: CASSLDAGSYGYTF; CDR3nt: TGTGCCAGCAGCTTAGACGCAGGGTCCTATGGCTACACCTTC
abundance: few; v_gene: TRBV30; j_gene: TRBJ1-1; d_gene: NA; CDR3aa: CAWTRISEAFF; CDR3nt: TGTGCCTGGACCCGGATAAGTGAAGCTTTCTTT
abundance: few; v_gene: TRBV19; j_gene: TRBJ1-5; d_gene: NA; CDR3aa: CASSPQGTNQPQHF; CDR3nt: TGTGCCAGTAGCCCCCAGGGCACCAATCAGCCCCAGCATTTT
abundance: NA; v_gene: TRBV4-3; j_gene: TRBJ2-7; d_gene: TRBD1; CDR3aa: CASSQPGTGSGEQYF; CDR3nt: TGCGCCAGCAGCCAACCCGGGACAGGGTCTGGCGAGCAGTACTTC
abundance: NA; v_gene: TRBV4-3; j_gene: TRBJ2-1; d_gene: NA; CDR3aa: CASSQDRAGNEQFF; CDR3nt: TGCGCCAGCAGCCAAGATAGGGCAGGCAATGAGCAGTTCTTC
abundance: NA; v_gene: TRBV7-3; j_gene: TRBJ1-2; d_gene: TRBD1; CDR3aa: CASSLGTGGYTF; CDR3nt: TGTGCCAGCAGCCTTGGGACAGGGGGCTACACCTTC
abundance: NA; v_gene: TRBV19; j_gene: TRBJ2-7; d_gene: TRBD1; CDR3aa: CASLDPGQGLHEQYF; CDR3nt: TGTGCCAGCTTAGATCCGGGACAGGGCCTGCACGAGCAGTACTTC
abundance: NA; v_gene: TRBV6-5; j_gene: TRBJ2-2; d_gene: NA; CDR3aa: CASRLSTGELFF; CDR3nt: TGTGCCAGCAGACTATCCACCGGGGAGCTGTTTTTT
abundance: NA; v_gene: TRBV2; j_gene: TRBJ2-3; d_gene: NA; CDR3aa: CASSLTDTQYF; CDR3nt: TGTGCCAGCAGTCTAACAGATACGCAGTATTTT
abundance: NA; v_gene: TRBV5-6; j_gene: TRBJ1-1; d_gene: NA; CDR3aa: CASSRNPPAEAFF; CDR3nt: TGTGCCAGCAGCAGAAACCCACCGGCTGAAGCTTTCTTT
abundance: once; v_gene: TRBV25-1; j_gene: TRBJ2-2; d_gene: NA; CDR3aa: CATIGGRTGELFF; CDR3nt: TGTGCCACCATTGGGGGTAGGACCGGGGAGCTGTTTTTT
abundance: once; v_gene: TRBV5-6; j_gene: TRBJ2-3; d_gene: NA; CDR3aa: CASSSMTGRITDTQYF; CDR3nt: TGTGCCAGCAGCTCGATGACAGGCCGCATTACAGATACGCAGTATTTT
abundance: NA; v_gene: TRBV29-1; j_gene: TRBJ2-5; d_gene: TRBD1; CDR3aa: CSAGQGTETQYF; CDR3nt: TGCAGCGCTGGACAGGGAACGGAGACCCAGTACTTC
abundance: NA; v_gene: TRBV2; j_gene: TRBJ2-5; d_gene: NA; CDR3aa: CASRQAMQETQYF; CDR3nt: TGTGCCAGTCGACAGGCTATGCAAGAGACCCAGTACTTC
abundance: NA; v_gene: TRBV10-3; j_gene: TRBJ2-3; d_gene: TRBD2; CDR3aa: CAISPSGAGTRDTQYF; CDR3nt: TGTGCCATCAGTCCCTCCGGAGCGGGGACGAGAGATACGCAGTATTTT
abundance: NA; v_gene: TRBV12-5; j_gene: TRBJ1-2; d_gene: NA; CDR3aa: CASGPGSGPYGYTF; CDR3nt: TGTGCTAGTGGTCCCGGAAGCGGTCCCTATGGCTACACCTTC
abundance: NA; v_gene: TRBV4-1; j_gene: TRBJ2-7; d_gene: NA; CDR3aa: CASSQTGTSDYEQYF; CDR3nt: TGCGCCAGCAGCCAAACCGGGACCTCGGATTACGAGCAGTACTTC
abundance: NA; v_gene: TRBV27; j_gene: TRBJ2-1; d_gene: TRBD1; CDR3aa: CASSPVDRGNYNEQFF; CDR3nt: TGTGCCAGCAGTCCTGTGGACAGGGGGAATTACAATGAGCAGTTCTTC
abundance: once; v_gene: TRBV4-2; j_gene: TRBJ2-2; d_gene: NA; CDR3aa: CASSHIRGQRGTGELFF; CDR3nt: TGTGCCAGCAGCCATATTAGGGGACAAAGAGGCACCGGGGAGCTGTTTTTT
abundance: NA; v_gene: TRBV11-3; j_gene: TRBJ2-3; d_gene: TRBD2; CDR3aa: CASSQGTSGTDTQYF; CDR3nt: TGTGCCAGCAGCCAGGGGACTAGCGGCACAGATACGCAGTATTTT
abundance: NA; v_gene: TRBV29-1; j_gene: TRBJ1-1; d_gene: NA; CDR3aa: CSAKGPATGVNTEAFF; CDR3nt: TGCAGCGCTAAGGGACCCGCAACCGGTGTAAACACTGAAGCTTTCTTT
abundance: few; v_gene: TRBV4-2; j_gene: TRBJ2-7; d_gene: NA; CDR3aa: CASSQDMSGRSYEQYF; CDR3nt: TGTGCCAGCAGCCAAGACATGAGCGGCCGCTCCTACGAGCAGTACTTC